The next 25 T cell receptor beta chains were all read from a single sample in a study of blood T cells in healthy people across ages. For the second PCR, which ran for about 6 to 11 cycles, a sample-barcoded 5' primer and a J-beta primer mix were used. A single record per CDR3 protein comes from TCRdb applying MiXCR to the 5' RACE reads. Of approximately 800,000 distinct CDR3 sequences listed, approximately 24% are singletons. The same sample was also studied in work on T cells of mothers and their children.

The sequenced material came from blood. Receptors originate from a boy between 10 and 17 years old in good health.

The rearrangement uses TRBV3-1 and TRBJ2-2, with D hard to call. V lost 4 bases and J lost 8, with 11 bases in between. This CDR3 has 13 residues. Germline values: CDR1 LGHDT, CDR2 YNNKEL (reference sequence). CDR3 in amino acids: CASSPILGGELFF. The DNA for the CDR3 is TGTGCCAGCAGCCCAATCCTGGGAGGGGAGCTGTTTTTT.

The genes are TRBV28 and TRBJ1-2, with D tentatively TRBD1 (6 bases). Trimming left V 1 base short and J 8 bases short, with 11 bases between. This CDR3 region has 13 residues. Germline V gene sequence: CDR1 MDHEN, CDR2 SYDVKM. The CDR3 DNA reads TGTGCCAGCAGTTTATCAGGGGCCGGAGGCTACACCTTC. This encodes CASSLSGAGGYTF.

This clonotype turned up a few times. The rearrangement links TRBV23-1 to TRBJ2-5, with 11 bases that match TRBD1. The assigned J gene may be wrong: the sequence end matches TRBJ2-1 better. TRBV23-1 is an ORF; its function is uncertain. The CDR3 contains 16 residues. Written as DNA, the CDR3 is TGCGCCAGCAGTCAACCGACCGGGACAGGGGGAAATGAGCAGTTCTTC. Translated, it gives CASSQPTGTGGNEQFF.

In its sample, this clonotype was seen a few times. The chain carries TRBV21-1 and TRBJ1-1. TRBV21-1 is designated a pseudogene. The CDR3 length is 15 residues. The CDR3 region has the DNA TGTGCCAGCAGCACCCGGCGAGGGATAAACACTGAAGCTTTCTTT. It specifies CASSTRRGINTEAFF.

This clonotype was seen at least ten times. The genes are TRBV20-1 and TRBJ2-5; unclear D gene. V dropped 6 bases and J dropped 2 bases, with 19 bases sitting between them. The CDR3 contains 15 residues. Per germline, CDR1 DFQATT and CDR2 SNEGSKA (reference sequence). CDR3 nucleotide sequence: TGCAGTGCCCTAGGACCCCGGGTATGGCAAGAGACCCAGTACTTC. It encodes CSALGPRVWQETQYF.

The gene calls are TRBV4-1 and TRBJ1-1; unclear D gene. Germline-derived CDR1 and CDR2 are MGHRA and YSYEKL. The CDR3 runs to 14 residues. Between the trimmed V and J ends, which lost 1 base and 1 base, there was a span of 7 bases. The CDR3 DNA is TGCGCCAGCAGCCAAGTGGACGGGAACACTGAAGCTTTCTTT. It yields the protein CASSQVDGNTEAFF.

V is TRBV2 and J is TRBJ2-3; tentatively, D is TRBD2 (6 bases). Trimming cost V 2 bases and J 6 bases, with 15 bases left between them. Germline V lookup: CDR1 SNHLY, CDR2 FYNNEI. The CDR3 totals 15 residues. CDR3 coding DNA: TGTGCCAGCAGTGAACTAGCGACCCCGATGGATACGCAGTATTTT. It translates to CASSELATPMDTQYF.

V and J are TRBV27 and TRBJ2-7, with a tentative D call TRBD1 (6 bases). Trimming removed 3 bases from V and 0 bases from J, with 12 bases in between. CDR3 size: 15 residues. Germline loops: CDR1 MNHEY, CDR2 SMNVEV (reference sequence). This CDR3 reads CASSFRDTSSYEQYF. The CDR3 DNA is TGTGCCAGCAGTTTCCGGGACACAAGCTCCTACGAGCAGTACTTC.

The DNA for the CDR3 is TGTGCCAGCAGTGCAAGGATGAGAGCAGATACGCAGTATTTT. It specifies CASSARMRADTQYF. The chain recombines TRBV12-3 or TRBV12-4 with TRBJ2-3; D is ambiguous. The CDR3 has 14 residues. V was cut by 5 bases and J by 4 bases, with 13 bases left in between.

This clonotype was recorded a few times. The chain employs TRBV20-1 and TRBJ2-7; 10 nucleotides match TRBD2. CDR3 length: 14 amino acids. The germline V gene encodes CDR1 DFQATT and CDR2 SNEGSKA (reference sequence). V lost 4 bases to trimming and J lost 4 bases; unmatched junction nucleotides: 7. CDR3 sequence: CSAISSGSHYEQYF. The CDR3 DNA reads TGCAGTGCTATTTCTAGCGGGAGTCATTACGAGCAGTACTTC.

The chain carries TRBV7-2 and TRBJ1-1, with D possibly matching TRBD1 (5 bases). Trimming took 1 base from V and 1 from J, leaving 10 bases between them. The CDR3 is 15 residues long. Germline CDR1 reads SGHTA; CDR2 reads FQGNSA. Here the CDR3 reads CASSLGPTGNTEAFF. The DNA of the CDR3 is TGTGCCAGCAGCTTAGGACCAACAGGGAACACTGAAGCTTTCTTT.

The V and J genes are TRBV29-1 and TRBJ2-5; D may be TRBD2 (6 bases). Trimming cost V 4 bases and J 0 bases, with 15 bases left between them. The germline V gene encodes CDR1 SQVTM and CDR2 ANQGSEA. The CDR3 has 15 amino acids. CDR3 in amino acids: CSVGASEMYQETQYF. In DNA, the CDR3 is TGCAGCGTTGGGGCTAGCGAGATGTACCAAGAGACCCAGTACTTC.

The chain uses TRBV4-2 and TRBJ2-5; D perhaps matches TRBD2 (5 bases). The V gene lost 4 bases and the J gene lost 5 bases, with 17 bases spanning the gap. The CDR3 runs 15 residues. The germline CDR1 and CDR2 sequences are LGHNA and YNFKEQ. The CDR3 sequence is CASSRDRAGLETQYF. CDR3 in DNA: TGTGCCAGCAGCCGAGATAGGGCGGGTTTGGAGACCCAGTACTTC.

This clonotype has just a few counts. V gene TRBV25-1 combines with J gene TRBJ1-1; D unclear. The CDR3 sequence is 12 residues long. CDR1 is MGHDK, CDR2 SYGVNS, per germline. V was trimmed by 3 bases and J by 4 bases, leaving 6 bases between them. The DNA for the CDR3 is TGTGCCAGCAGTGAGAGTGCCACTGAAGCTTTCTTT. This encodes CASSESATEAFF.

This clonotype showed up just once. The chain is built from TRBV27 and TRBJ2-7; D gene ambiguous. Trimming took off 4 bases at V and 4 bases at J, with 11 bases between the two ends. Germline CDR1 and CDR2: MNHEY and SMNVEV (reference sequence). This CDR3 has 13 amino acids. The CDR3 coding sequence is TGTGCCAGCAGTTCCGGACGGAATTACGAGCAGTACTTC. Its protein is CASSSGRNYEQYF.

This rearrangement joins TRBV4-1 to TRBJ2-3; TRBD2 matches 9 bases. Germline V CDR1 and CDR2: MGHRA, YSYEKL. V lost 0 bases and J lost 2; bases outside the gene matches: 9. The CDR3 length is 18 residues. The CDR3 loop reads CASSQDPGLAGHTDTQYF. Written as DNA, the CDR3 is TGCGCCAGCAGCCAAGATCCTGGGCTAGCGGGGCACACAGATACGCAGTATTTT.

The CDR3 loop is CASSDGQLGGQETQYF. DNA of the CDR3: TGTGCCAGCAGTGACGGCCAGCTTGGTGGGCAAGAGACCCAGTACTTC. The chain recombines TRBV6-1 with TRBJ2-5; D gene ambiguous. The V gene's germline CDR1 is MNHNS and CDR2 SASEGT. V was shortened by 3 bases and J by 2 bases, with 16 bases between the two germline ends. This CDR3 has 16 amino acids.

The count of this clonotype is one. The chain is built from TRBV7-9 and TRBJ1-4; D unresolved. The CDR3 has 17 amino acids. The ends were cut back, 1 base at V and 3 bases at J, with 15 bases in the middle. The germline V gene has CDR1 SEHNR and CDR2 FQNEAQ (reference sequence). The CDR3 coding sequence is TGTGCCAGCAGCTTAGAGGTGGGGAACCCAGCTAATGAAAAACTGTTTTTT. It codes for CASSLEVGNPANEKLFF.

The chain has TRBV6-5 and TRBJ2-5; 8 positions match TRBD2. This CDR3 is 14 amino acids long. CDR1 MNHEY and CDR2 SVGAGI come from the germline V gene. V trimming: 3 bases; J trimming: 5 bases; junction bases outside the gene matches: 5. CDR3 nucleotide sequence: TGTGCCAGCAGTTATATAGCGGGGCGCGAGACCCAGTACTTC. Translating it yields CASSYIAGRETQYF.

This clonotype appeared a few times. The chain employs TRBV2 and TRBJ2-5, with 7 bases lining up with TRBD1. The V segment lost 5 bases and the J segment 0 bases; nucleotides outside the gene matches: 3. The germline gives CDR1 SNHLY, CDR2 FYNNEI. This CDR3 has 14 residues. Written as DNA, the CDR3 is TGTGCCAGCAGTCGGGACAGAAACCAAGAGACCCAGTACTTC. It codes for CASSRDRNQETQYF.

The chain recombines TRBV28 with TRBJ2-1; tentative D call: TRBD2 (6 bases). This CDR3 spans 17 amino acids. V lost 1 base to trimming and J lost 2 bases, with 15 bases between them. In germline, CDR1 is MDHEN, CDR2 SYDVKM. The CDR3 is CASSLSLLAGTYNEQFF. The CDR3, as DNA: TGTGCCAGCAGTTTATCCTTACTAGCTGGCACCTACAATGAGCAGTTCTTC.

V is TRBV29-1 and J is TRBJ2-5; 13 bases line up with TRBD2. V gave up 7 bases and J gave up 0 bases; unmatched junction bases: 8. This CDR3 is 16 amino acids long. Germline CDR1 SQVTM, CDR2 ANQGSEA. This CDR3 is CSGEMGLAGYQETQYF. DNA of the CDR3: TGCAGCGGGGAAATGGGACTAGCGGGGTACCAAGAGACCCAGTACTTC.

A single count supports this clonotype. CDR3 nucleotide sequence: TGTGCCAGCAGCTCCTTGGGGGCTGGGACAGGGGGCGCAAGCTATGGCTACACCTTC. It codes for CASSSLGAGTGGASYGYTF. The rearrangement uses TRBV11-2 and TRBJ1-2, with 12 nucleotides matching TRBD1. Trimming at V came to 4 bases and at J to 4 bases, leaving 16 bases not matched to a gene. Germline CDR1 SGHAT, CDR2 FQNNGV. The length of the CDR3 is 19 residues.

This clonotype showed up just a few times. This chain connects TRBV4-2 to TRBJ2-5; D perhaps matches TRBD1 (6 bases). V lost 4 bases, J lost 0 bases, and 12 bases lay in between. The CDR3 length is 15 residues. CDR1 is LGHNA, CDR2 YNFKEQ, per germline. The CDR3 DNA sequence: TGTGCCAGCAGCCCAGGGGCTTGGTACCAAGAGACCCAGTACTTC. Translating it yields CASSPGAWYQETQYF.

The chain combines TRBV6-2 or TRBV6-3 with TRBJ2-4; D remains unclear. V dropped 6 bases and J dropped 7 bases, with 10 bases sitting between them. CDR1 and CDR2 from the germline V gene are MNHEY and SVGEGT. The CDR3 is 12 residues long. CDR3 in DNA: TGTGCCAGCAGGACGGGCTCCAACATTCAGTACTTC. Translation gives CASRTGSNIQYF.